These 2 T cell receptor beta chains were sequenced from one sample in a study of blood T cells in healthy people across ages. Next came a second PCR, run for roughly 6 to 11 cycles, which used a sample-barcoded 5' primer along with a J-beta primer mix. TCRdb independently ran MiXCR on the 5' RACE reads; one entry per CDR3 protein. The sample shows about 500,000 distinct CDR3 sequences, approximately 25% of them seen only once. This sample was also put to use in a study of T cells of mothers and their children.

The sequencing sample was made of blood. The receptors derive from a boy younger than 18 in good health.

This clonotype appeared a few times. The CDR3 DNA reads as TGTGCCAGCAGCTTAACCGGGACAGGGGGTAATGAGCAGTTCTTC. Residues: CASSLTGTGGNEQFF. This chain uses TRBV7-9 with TRBJ2-1, with 11 bases that match TRBD1. The junction had 4 bases not matched to a gene; V was cut back by 2 bases and J by 7 bases. Germline V lookup: CDR1 SEHNR, CDR2 FQNEAQ (reference sequence). The CDR3 is made up of 15 amino acids.

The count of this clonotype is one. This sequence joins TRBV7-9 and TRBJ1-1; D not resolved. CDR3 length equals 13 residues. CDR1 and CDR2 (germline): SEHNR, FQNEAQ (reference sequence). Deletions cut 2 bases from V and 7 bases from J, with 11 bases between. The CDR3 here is CASSLMGVREAFF. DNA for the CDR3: TGTGCCAGCAGCTTAATGGGAGTGCGTGAAGCTTTCTTT.